Listed here are 14 T cell receptor beta chains from one sample, sequenced in a study of T cells in Graves' hyperthyroidism and ophthalmopathy. TCR beta CDR3 regions were amplified from RNA. HTBI primers were the set used in a first-round RT-PCR of the TCR CDR3. TCRdb processed the multiplex PCR reads anew with MiXCR; each CDR3 protein has one entry. This sample has about half a million distinct CDR3 sequences, with about 16% found just once. Sequencing input: blood. The origin of the receptors is a young woman with Graves' ophthalmopathy.

V usage is TRBV2 and J usage is TRBJ2-1; 12 positions match TRBD2. V lost 4 bases and J lost 6; bases outside the gene matches: 4. The CDR3 is 15 amino acids. Germline CDR1 reads SNHLY; CDR2 reads FYNNEI. CDR3 in amino acids: CASSGTSGIFNEQFF. The CDR3 DNA follows: TGTGCCAGCAGTGGGACTAGCGGGATCTTCAATGAGCAGTTCTTC. Based on the CDR3 plus reference TRBV2 and TRBJ2-1, the full variable domain is EPEVTQTPSHQVTQMGQEVILRCVPISNHLYFYWYRQILGQKVEFLVSFYNNEISEKSEIFDDQFSVERPDGSNFTLKIRSTKLEDSAMYFCASSGTSGIFNEQFFGPGTRLTVL.

The chain couples TRBV29-1 to TRBJ2-7; 9 bases map to TRBD1. The ends lost 7 bases at V and 5 bases at J; junction bases unmatched: 9. The CDR3 spans 13 residues. Germline CDR1 SQVTM, CDR2 ANQGSEA. The CDR3 here is CSARDREIDEQYF. The CDR3 region has the DNA TGCAGCGCAAGGGACAGGGAGATCGACGAGCAGTACTTC.

Comments on this clonotype: One end of the junction does not line up with germline, which may come from a read error. The chain carries TRBV6-5 and TRBJ1-1; no clear D. The germline V gene encodes CDR1 MNHEY and CDR2 SVGAGI. The CDR3 extends over 13 amino acids. DNA of the CDR3: TGTGCCGGCAGTTACTCGATTGGCACTGAAGCTTTCTTT. It codes for CAGSYSIGTEAFF.

A remark on this clonotype: Sequence at one end of the junction differs from germline and may be a read error. The chain combines TRBV19 with TRBJ1-1, with D unresolved. In germline, CDR1 is LNHDA, CDR2 SQIVND (reference sequence). This CDR3 is 13 amino acids long. CDR3 nucleotide sequence: TGTGCCAGTCGAATTGGGCCCGTCACTAAAGCTTTCTTT. Amino acid sequence: CASRIGPVTKAFF.

This clonotype showed up many times. The chain links TRBV11-2 to TRBJ2-2, with 7 bases lining up with TRBD2. The ends lost 4 bases at V and 2 bases at J; junction bases unmatched: 4. CDR3 length: 15 amino acids. The V gene's germline CDR1 is SGHAT and CDR2 FQNNGV. The CDR3 DNA is TGTGCCAGCAGCTCGACTAGCTTCAACACCGGGGAGCTGTTTTTT. Protein: CASSSTSFNTGELFF.

The chain recombines TRBV7-2 with TRBJ2-3; D not certain. Trimming stripped 1 base from V and 2 bases from J, with 10 bases between. The CDR3 is made up of 15 amino acids. Germline V lookup: CDR1 SGHTA, CDR2 FQGNSA. The CDR3 reads CASSLEAHTTDTQYF. Here the CDR3 DNA reads TGTGCCAGCAGCTTAGAAGCTCACACCACAGATACGCAGTATTTT. The entire variable domain, with the rest obtained from reference TRBV7-2 and TRBJ2-3, is as follows: GAGVSQSPSNKVTEKGKDVELRCDPISGHTALYWYRQSLGQGLEFLIYFQGNSAPDKSGLPSDRFSAERTGGSVSTLTIQRTQQEDSAVYLCASSLEAHTTDTQYFGPGTRLTVL.

This clonotype was seen repeatedly, ten times or more. The chain carries TRBV12-3 or TRBV12-4 and TRBJ1-1; perhaps TRBD1 as D (5 bases). The CDR3 is made up of 14 amino acids. The V gene lost 6 bases and the J gene lost 6 bases, with 17 bases spanning the gap. CDR3 loop: CASRGRVFPSEAFF. Here the CDR3 DNA reads TGTGCCAGCAGGGGCAGGGTGTTCCCCTCTGAAGCTTTCTTT.

The chain recombines TRBV9 with TRBJ2-1; D is unresolved. Trimming cost V 4 bases and J 6 bases, with 11 bases left between them. CDR1 SGDLS and CDR2 YYNGEE come from the germline V gene. The CDR3 is 13 residues long. DNA of the CDR3: TGTGCCAGCAGCCCCCGGATTACCAATGAGCAGTTCTTC. Residues: CASSPRITNEQFF.

This clonotype was seen a few times. The J gene is TRBJ2-7, the V gene TRBV29-1; D might be TRBD1 (7 bases). Germline V CDR1 and CDR2: SQVTM, ANQGSEA. Trimming cost V 6 bases and J 5 bases, with 17 bases left between them. The CDR3 is 13 amino acids. The chain's CDR3 is CSVGRSGQDEQYF. CDR3 nucleotide sequence: TGCAGCGTCGGGCGTAGCGGACAGGACGAGCAGTACTTC.

This clonotype was picked up many times. The gene calls are TRBV30 and TRBJ2-1; D unclear. Germline CDR1 reads GTSNPN; CDR2 reads SVGIG (reference sequence). This CDR3 comprises 13 residues. The V and J ends lost 2 bases and 4 bases respectively, with 9 bases between them. CDR3 sequence reads: CAWSWGNYNEQFF. In nucleotides, the CDR3 is TGTGCCTGGAGTTGGGGAAATTACAATGAGCAGTTCTTC.

The V and J genes are TRBV10-2 and TRBJ2-3; D unclear. CDR1 is WSHSY, CDR2 SAAADI, per germline. CDR3 size: 13 residues. V lost 2 bases, J lost 11 bases, and 14 bases lay in between. The CDR3 DNA sequence: TGCGCCAGCAGTGAGAAGGCGACCCAACGGCAGTATTTT. Translating gives CASSEKATQRQYF.

This clonotype has just one count. The gene calls are TRBV29-1 and TRBJ1-1; 9 bases map to TRBD1. CDR1 and CDR2 (germline): SQVTM, ANQGSEA. This CDR3 comprises 11 residues. V was clipped by 7 bases and J by 5 bases; unmatched bases: 2. The CDR3 nucleotides read TGCAGCGGGGGACAGGGAACTGAAGCTTTCTTT. Its protein product is CSGGQGTEAFF.

The chain employs TRBV7-9 and TRBJ2-7; no definite D call. Germline CDR1 SEHNR, CDR2 FQNEAQ (reference sequence). V was cut by 5 bases and J by 2 bases, with 7 bases left in between. CDR3 length: 12 residues. The CDR3 sequence is CASSTVAYEQYF. CDR3 in DNA: TGTGCCAGCAGCACCGTGGCCTACGAGCAGTACTTC.

The chain couples TRBV20-1 to TRBJ1-5, with D hard to call. CDR1 is DFQATT, CDR2 SNEGSKA, per germline (reference sequence). The CDR3 is 16 residues long. V was cut by 6 bases and J by 2 bases, with 20 bases left in between. The CDR3 nucleotides are TGCAGTGCCCCTCTTCGGGCCCCGGTTGGCAATCAGCCCCAGCATTTT. It yields the protein CSAPLRAPVGNQPQHF.